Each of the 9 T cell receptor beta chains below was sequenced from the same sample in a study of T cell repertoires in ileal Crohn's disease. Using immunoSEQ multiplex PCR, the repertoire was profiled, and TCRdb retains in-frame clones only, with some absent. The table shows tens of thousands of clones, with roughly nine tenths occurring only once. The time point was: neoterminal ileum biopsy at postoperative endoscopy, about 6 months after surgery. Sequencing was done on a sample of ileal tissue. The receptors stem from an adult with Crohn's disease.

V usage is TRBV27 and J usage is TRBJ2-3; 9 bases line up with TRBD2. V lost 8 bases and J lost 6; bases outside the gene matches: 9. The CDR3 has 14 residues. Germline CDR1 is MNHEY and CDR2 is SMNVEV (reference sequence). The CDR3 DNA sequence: TGTGCCAGCTATTCTAGCGGGGTCCTTGATACGCAGTATTTT. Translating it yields CASYSSGVLDTQYF.

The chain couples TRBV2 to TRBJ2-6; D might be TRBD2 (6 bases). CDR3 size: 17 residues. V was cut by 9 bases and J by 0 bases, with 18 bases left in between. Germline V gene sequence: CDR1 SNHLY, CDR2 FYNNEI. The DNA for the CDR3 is TGTGCCAGTCTCGGAGGGAAAGTAGACTCTGGGGCCAACGTCCTGACTTTC. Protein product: CASLGGKVDSGANVLTF.

Here the CDR3 DNA reads TGCGCCAGCAGCTTGGACGGGTCCGTAGGAAACACCATATATTTT. Amino acid sequence: CASSLDGSVGNTIYF. J is TRBJ1-3 and V is TRBV5-1, with D unclear. The CDR3 has 15 amino acids. V lost 0 bases, J lost 4 bases, and 11 bases lay in between. Germline values: CDR1 SGHRS, CDR2 YFSETQ.

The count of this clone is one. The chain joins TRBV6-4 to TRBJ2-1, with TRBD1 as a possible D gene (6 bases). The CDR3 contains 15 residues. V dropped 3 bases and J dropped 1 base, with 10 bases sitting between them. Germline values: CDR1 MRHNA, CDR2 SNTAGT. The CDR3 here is CASSEGQSSYNEQFF. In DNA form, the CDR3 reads TGTGCCAGCAGTGAAGGACAGTCTTCCTACAATGAGCAGTTCTTC.

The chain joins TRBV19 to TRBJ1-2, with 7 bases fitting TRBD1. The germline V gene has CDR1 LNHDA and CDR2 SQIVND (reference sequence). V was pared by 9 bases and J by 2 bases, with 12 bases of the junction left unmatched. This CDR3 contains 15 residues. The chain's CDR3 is CASRSPGQTNYGYTF. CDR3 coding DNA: TGTGCCAGCCGATCACCGGGACAGACCAACTATGGCTACACCTTC.

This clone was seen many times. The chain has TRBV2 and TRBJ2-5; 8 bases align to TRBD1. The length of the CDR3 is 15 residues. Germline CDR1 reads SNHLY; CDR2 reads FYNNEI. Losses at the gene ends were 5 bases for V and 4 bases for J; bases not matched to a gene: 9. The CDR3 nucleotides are TGTGCCAGCAGTCCAGAGGACAGGGCCTCAGAGACCCAGTACTTC. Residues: CASSPEDRASETQYF.

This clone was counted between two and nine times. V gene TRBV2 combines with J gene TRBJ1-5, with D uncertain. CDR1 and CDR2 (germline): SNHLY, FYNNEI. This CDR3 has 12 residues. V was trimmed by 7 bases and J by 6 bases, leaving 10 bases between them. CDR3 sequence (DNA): TGTGCCAGCATGTTGGGGAGTCAGCCCCAGCATTTT. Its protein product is CASMLGSQPQHF.

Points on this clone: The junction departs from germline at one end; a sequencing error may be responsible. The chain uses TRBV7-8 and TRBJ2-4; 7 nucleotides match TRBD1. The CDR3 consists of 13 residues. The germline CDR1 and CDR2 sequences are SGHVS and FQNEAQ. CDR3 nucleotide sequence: TGTGCCAGCAGCTTAGAGAGGGGACAGTCAATGGACTTC. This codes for CASSLERGQSMDF. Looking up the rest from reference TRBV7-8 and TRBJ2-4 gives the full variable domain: GAGVSQSPRYKVAKRGQDVALRCDPISGHVSLFWYQQALGQGPEFLTYFQNEAQLDKSGLPSDRFFAERPEGSVSTLKIQRTQQEDSAVYLCASSLERGQSMDFGAGTRLSVL.

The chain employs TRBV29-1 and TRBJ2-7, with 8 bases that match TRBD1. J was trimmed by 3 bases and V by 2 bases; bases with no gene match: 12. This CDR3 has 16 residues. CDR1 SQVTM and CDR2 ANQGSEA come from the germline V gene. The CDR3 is CSVEWGGQGGFYEQYF. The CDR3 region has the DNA TGCAGCGTTGAATGGGGCGGACAGGGCGGATTCTACGAGCAGTACTTC.